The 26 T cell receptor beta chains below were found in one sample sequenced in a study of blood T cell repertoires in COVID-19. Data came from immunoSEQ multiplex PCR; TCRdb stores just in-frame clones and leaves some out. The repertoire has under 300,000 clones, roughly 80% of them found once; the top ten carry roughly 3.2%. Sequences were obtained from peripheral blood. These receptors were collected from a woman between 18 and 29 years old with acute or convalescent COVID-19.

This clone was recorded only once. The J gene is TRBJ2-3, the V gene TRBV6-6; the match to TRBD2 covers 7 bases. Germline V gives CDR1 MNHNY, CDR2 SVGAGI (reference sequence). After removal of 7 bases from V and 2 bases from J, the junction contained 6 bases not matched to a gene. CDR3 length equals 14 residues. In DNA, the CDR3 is TGTGCCAGCACACTAGCGAATCCCACAGATACGCAGTATTTT. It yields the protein CASTLANPTDTQYF.

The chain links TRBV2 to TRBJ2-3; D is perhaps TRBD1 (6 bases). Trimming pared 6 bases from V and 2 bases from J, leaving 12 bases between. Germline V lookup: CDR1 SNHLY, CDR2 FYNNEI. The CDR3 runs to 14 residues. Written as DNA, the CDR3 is TGTGCCAGCAGCTACAGGGCGTCCACAGATACGCAGTATTTT. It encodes CASSYRASTDTQYF.

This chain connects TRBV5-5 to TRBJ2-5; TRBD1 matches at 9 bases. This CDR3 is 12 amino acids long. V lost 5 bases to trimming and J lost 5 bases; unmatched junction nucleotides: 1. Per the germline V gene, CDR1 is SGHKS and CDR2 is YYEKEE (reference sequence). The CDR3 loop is CASRTGGETQYF. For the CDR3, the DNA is TGTGCCAGCAGAACAGGGGGCGAGACCCAGTACTTC.

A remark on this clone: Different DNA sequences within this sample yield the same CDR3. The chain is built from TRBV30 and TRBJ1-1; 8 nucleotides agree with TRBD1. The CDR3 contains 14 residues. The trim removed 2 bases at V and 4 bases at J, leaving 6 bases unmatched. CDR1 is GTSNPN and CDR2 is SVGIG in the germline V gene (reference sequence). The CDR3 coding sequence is TGTGCCTGGAGTAAAGGACAGGGAGGCACTGAAGCTTTCTTT. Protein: CAWSKGQGGTEAFF.

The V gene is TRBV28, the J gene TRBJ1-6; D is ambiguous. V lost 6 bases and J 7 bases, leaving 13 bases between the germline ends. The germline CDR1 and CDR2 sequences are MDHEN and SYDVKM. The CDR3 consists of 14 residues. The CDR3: CASSIPGQNSPLHF. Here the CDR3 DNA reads TGTGCCAGCAGCATCCCGGGTCAAAATTCACCCCTCCACTTT.

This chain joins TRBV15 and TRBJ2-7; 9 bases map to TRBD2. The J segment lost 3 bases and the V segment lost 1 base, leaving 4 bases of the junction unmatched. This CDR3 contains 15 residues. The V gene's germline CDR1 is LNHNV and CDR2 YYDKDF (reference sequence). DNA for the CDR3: TGTGCCACCAGCAGAGTGTTACTAGCGGGCTACGAGCAGTACTTC. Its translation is CATSRVLLAGYEQYF.

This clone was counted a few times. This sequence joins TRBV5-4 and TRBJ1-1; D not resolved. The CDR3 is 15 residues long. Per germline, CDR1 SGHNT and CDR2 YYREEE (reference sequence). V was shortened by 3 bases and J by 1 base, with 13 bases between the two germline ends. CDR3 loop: CASSSGSTQNTEAFF. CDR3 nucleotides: TGTGCCAGCAGCTCGGGGTCGACCCAGAACACTGAAGCTTTCTTT.

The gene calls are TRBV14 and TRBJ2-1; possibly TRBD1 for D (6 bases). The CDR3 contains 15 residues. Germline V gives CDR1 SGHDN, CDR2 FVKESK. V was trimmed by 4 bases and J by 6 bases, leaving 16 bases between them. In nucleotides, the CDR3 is TGTGCCAGCAGCCGAAACAGGGTTTTTGGCAATGAGCAGTTCTTC. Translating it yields CASSRNRVFGNEQFF.

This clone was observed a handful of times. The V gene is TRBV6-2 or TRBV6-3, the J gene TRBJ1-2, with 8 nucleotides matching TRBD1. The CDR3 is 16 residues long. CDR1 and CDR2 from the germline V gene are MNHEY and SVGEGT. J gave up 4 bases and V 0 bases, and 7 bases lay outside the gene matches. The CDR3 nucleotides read TGTGCCAGCAGTTACTCGAGCGACAGGGGACTCTATGGCTACACCTTC. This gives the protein CASSYSSDRGLYGYTF.

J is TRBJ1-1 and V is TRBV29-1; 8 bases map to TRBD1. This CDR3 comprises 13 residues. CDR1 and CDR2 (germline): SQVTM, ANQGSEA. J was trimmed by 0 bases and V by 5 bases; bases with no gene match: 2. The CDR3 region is CSVSRGLNTEAFF. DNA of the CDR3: TGCAGCGTTTCCAGGGGGCTGAACACTGAAGCTTTCTTT.

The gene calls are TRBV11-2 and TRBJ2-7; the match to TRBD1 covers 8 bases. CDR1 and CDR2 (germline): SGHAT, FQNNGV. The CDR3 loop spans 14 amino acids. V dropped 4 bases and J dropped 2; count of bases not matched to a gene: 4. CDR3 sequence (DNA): TGTGCCAGCAGCTCGTTGGACAGGGCCTACGAGCAGTACTTC. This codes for CASSSLDRAYEQYF.

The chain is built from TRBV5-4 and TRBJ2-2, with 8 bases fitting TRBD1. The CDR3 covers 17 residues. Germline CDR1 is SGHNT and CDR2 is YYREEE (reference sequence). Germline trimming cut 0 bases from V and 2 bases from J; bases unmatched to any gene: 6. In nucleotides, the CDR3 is TGTGCCAGCAGCTTGGTGGGGACAGGTCGAAACACCGGGGAGCTGTTTTTT. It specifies CASSLVGTGRNTGELFF.

The CDR3 loop reads CSARTQGSEFF. CDR3 sequence (DNA): TGCAGTGCTAGGACACAGGGATCTGAGTTCTTC. V is TRBV20-1 and J is TRBJ2-1; D might be TRBD1 (6 bases). Germline V gene data show CDR1 as DFQATT and CDR2 as SNEGSKA (reference sequence). This CDR3 region has 11 residues. Trimming removed 3 bases at V and 14 bases at J, with 14 bases between.

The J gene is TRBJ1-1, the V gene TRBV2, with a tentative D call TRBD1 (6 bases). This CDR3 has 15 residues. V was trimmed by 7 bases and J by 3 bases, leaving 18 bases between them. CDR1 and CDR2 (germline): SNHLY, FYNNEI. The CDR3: CASTPPEGGYTEAFF. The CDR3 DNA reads TGTGCCAGCACTCCCCCAGAGGGGGGGTACACTGAAGCTTTCTTT.

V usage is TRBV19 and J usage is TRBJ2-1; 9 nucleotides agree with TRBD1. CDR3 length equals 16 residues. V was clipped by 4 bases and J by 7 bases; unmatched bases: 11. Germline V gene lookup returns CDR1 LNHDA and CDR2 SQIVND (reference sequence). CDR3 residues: CASSNRRTGAGNEQFF. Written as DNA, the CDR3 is TGTGCCAGTAGTAATCGAAGGACAGGGGCTGGGAATGAGCAGTTCTTC.

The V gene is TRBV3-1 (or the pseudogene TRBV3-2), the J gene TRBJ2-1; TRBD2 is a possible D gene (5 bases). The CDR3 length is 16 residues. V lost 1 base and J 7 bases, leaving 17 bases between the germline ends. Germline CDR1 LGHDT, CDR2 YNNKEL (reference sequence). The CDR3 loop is CASSQVVRAGLNEQFF. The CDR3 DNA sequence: TGTGCCAGCAGCCAAGTGGTGAGGGCCGGGTTGAATGAGCAGTTCTTC.

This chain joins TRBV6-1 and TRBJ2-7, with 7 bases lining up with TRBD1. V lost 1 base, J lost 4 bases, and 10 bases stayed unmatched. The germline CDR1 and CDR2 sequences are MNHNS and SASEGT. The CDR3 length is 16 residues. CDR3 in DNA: TGTGCCAGCAGTGAAGAGATGTCAGGACAGGCTTACGAGCAGTACTTC. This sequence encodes CASSEEMSGQAYEQYF.

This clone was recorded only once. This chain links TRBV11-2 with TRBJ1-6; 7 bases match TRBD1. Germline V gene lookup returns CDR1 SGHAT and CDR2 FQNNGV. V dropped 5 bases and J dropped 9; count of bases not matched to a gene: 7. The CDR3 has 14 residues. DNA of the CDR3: TGTGCCAGCAGCCCTCAGGGGGGTGGTTCACCCCTCCACTTT. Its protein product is CASSPQGGGSPLHF.

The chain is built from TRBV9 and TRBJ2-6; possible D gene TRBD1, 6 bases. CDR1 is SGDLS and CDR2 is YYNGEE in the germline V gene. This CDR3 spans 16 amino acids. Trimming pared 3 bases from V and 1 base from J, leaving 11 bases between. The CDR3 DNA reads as TGTGCCAGCAGCGCAAAACAGGGATCTGGGGCCAACGTCCTGACTTTC. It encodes CASSAKQGSGANVLTF.

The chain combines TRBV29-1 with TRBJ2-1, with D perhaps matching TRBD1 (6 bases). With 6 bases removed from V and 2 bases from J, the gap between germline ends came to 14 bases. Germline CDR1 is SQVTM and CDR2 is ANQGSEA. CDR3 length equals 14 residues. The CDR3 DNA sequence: TGCAGCGTGGGAGACAGGCGAGCCTACAATGAGCAGTTCTTC. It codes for CSVGDRRAYNEQFF.

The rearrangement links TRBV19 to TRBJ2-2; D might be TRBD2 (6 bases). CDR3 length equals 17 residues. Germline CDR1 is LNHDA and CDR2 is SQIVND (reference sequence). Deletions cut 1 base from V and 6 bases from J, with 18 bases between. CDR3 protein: CASSIGDQRPGAGELFF. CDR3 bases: TGTGCCAGTAGTATAGGCGATCAAAGGCCGGGAGCCGGGGAGCTGTTTTTT.

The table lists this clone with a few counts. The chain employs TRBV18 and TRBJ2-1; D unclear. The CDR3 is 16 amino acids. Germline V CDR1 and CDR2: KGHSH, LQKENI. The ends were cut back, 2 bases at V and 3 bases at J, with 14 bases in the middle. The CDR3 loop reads CASSPERILDYNEQFF. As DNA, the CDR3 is TGTGCCAGCTCACCAGAAAGGATCCTAGACTACAATGAGCAGTTCTTC.

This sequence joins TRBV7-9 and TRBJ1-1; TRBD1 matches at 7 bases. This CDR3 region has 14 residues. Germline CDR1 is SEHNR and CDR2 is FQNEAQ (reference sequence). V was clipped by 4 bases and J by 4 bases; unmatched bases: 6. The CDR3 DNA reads TGTGCCAGCAGCTCCATAGCAGGGGGCACTGAAGCTTTCTTT. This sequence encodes CASSSIAGGTEAFF. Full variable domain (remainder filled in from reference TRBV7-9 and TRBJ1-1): DTGVSQNPRHKITKRGQNVTFRCDPISEHNRLYWYRQTLGQGPEFLTYFQNEAQLEKSRLLSDRFSAERPKGSFSTLEIQRTEQGDSAMYLCASSSIAGGTEAFFGQGTRLTVV.

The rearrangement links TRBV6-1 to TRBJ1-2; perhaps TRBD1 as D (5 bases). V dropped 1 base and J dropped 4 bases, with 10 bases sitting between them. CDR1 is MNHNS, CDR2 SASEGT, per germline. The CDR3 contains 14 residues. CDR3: CASSEGGLAYGYTF. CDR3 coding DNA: TGTGCCAGCAGTGAAGGGGGACTGGCCTATGGCTACACCTTC.

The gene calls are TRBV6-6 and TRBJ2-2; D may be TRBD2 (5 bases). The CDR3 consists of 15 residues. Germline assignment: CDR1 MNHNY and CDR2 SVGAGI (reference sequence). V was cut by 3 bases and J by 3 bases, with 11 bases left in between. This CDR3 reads CASSYISRDTGELFF. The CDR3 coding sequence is TGTGCCAGCAGTTATATATCGAGGGACACCGGGGAGCTGTTTTTT.

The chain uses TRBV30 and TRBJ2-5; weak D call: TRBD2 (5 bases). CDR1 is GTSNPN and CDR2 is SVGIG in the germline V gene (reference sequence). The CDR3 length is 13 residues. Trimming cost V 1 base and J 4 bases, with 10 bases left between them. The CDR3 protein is CAWSADSAETQYF. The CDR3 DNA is TGTGCCTGGAGTGCGGACTCGGCAGAGACCCAGTACTTC.